The 30 T cell receptor beta chains reported below all come from one sample, sequenced in a study of blood T cell repertoires in COVID-19. The protocol was immunoSEQ multiplex PCR, while the TCRdb copy is restricted to in-frame clones and leaves out a portion. The sample includes approximately 320,000 clones, around nine tenths seen only once; the top ten take around 2.5%. The sample consisted of PBMCs or T cells enriched from blood (not recorded which). These receptors were taken from a man between 60 and 75 years old who had recovered from COVID-19.

The rearrangement uses TRBV18 and TRBJ1-1; possibly TRBD1 for D (5 bases). This CDR3 has 16 residues. V dropped 2 bases and J dropped 5 bases, with 18 bases sitting between them. The V gene's germline CDR1 is KGHSH and CDR2 LQKENI. CDR3 DNA: TGTGCCAGCTCACCAGTCGCTGGGGCTAGAACAACTGAAGCTTTCTTT. Translated: CASSPVAGARTTEAFF.

This chain uses TRBV2 with TRBJ1-1; TRBD1 is a possible D gene (6 bases). This CDR3 is 15 amino acids long. Germline assignment: CDR1 SNHLY and CDR2 FYNNEI. Trimming shortened V by 7 bases and J by 0 bases, and 15 bases separated the two germline ends. CDR3 coding DNA: TGTGCCAGCACTTTGTACAGGGCGGTGAACACTGAAGCTTTCTTT. This gives the protein CASTLYRAVNTEAFF.

The chain uses TRBV14 and TRBJ1-1; D is undetermined. Germline V gene lookup returns CDR1 SGHDN and CDR2 FVKESK. The CDR3 spans 15 residues. Deletions cut 3 bases from V and 4 bases from J, with 15 bases between. CDR3 nucleotides: TGTGCCAGCAGCCAGCGACCGGGAGGGAGCACTGAAGCTTTCTTT. Protein: CASSQRPGGSTEAFF.

The chain is built from TRBV6-2 or TRBV6-3 and TRBJ1-2; 7 nucleotides line up with TRBD1. V shed 6 bases, J shed 8 bases, and the junction held 6 bases outside the gene matches. The CDR3 runs 12 residues. The V gene's germline CDR1 is MNHEY and CDR2 SVGEGT. This CDR3 reads CASSDRDAGYTF. The CDR3 DNA follows: TGTGCCAGCAGCGACAGGGACGCCGGCTACACCTTC.

The chain uses TRBV10-3 and TRBJ1-5; 7 nucleotides align to TRBD1. The CDR3 runs 16 residues. Trimming removed 3 bases from V and 11 bases from J; junction bases left unmatched: 16. Looked up from germline, CDR1 is ENHRY and CDR2 is SYGVKD. The CDR3 DNA reads as TGTGCCATCAGTGACTCAGCCAGGGGGAGAGGTTTGGCCCAGCATTTT. Its protein product is CAISDSARGRGLAQHF.

The V gene is TRBV27, the J gene TRBJ2-2; D possibly corresponds to TRBD2 (6 bases). From germline, CDR1 is MNHEY and CDR2 SMNVEV (reference sequence). Trimming took 7 bases from V and 1 from J, leaving 10 bases between them. The CDR3 contains 14 residues. Here the CDR3 reads CASTGTVNTGELFF. The CDR3 DNA reads as TGTGCCAGCACCGGGACTGTGAACACCGGGGAGCTGTTTTTT.

This clone appeared a single time. V and J are TRBV10-3 and TRBJ2-7; the D gene is possibly TRBD1 (8 bases). Germline CDR1 reads ENHRY; CDR2 reads SYGVKD. CDR3 length equals 14 residues. Trimming left V 5 bases short and J 6 bases short, with 17 bases between. The DNA for the CDR3 is TGTGCCATCAGTCCGGGGGGACAGGAAGGCGAGCAGTACTTC. It is translated as CAISPGGQEGEQYF.

This clone has just one count. The rearrangement uses TRBV6-6 and TRBJ1-4; no reliable D call. This CDR3 has 14 amino acids. With 4 bases removed from V and 8 bases from J, the gap between germline ends came to 14 bases. Germline loops: CDR1 MNHNY, CDR2 SVGAGI (reference sequence). The DNA for the CDR3 is TGTGCCAGCAGTTCCCCTGGAGCCGGGGAAAAACTGTTTTTT. This codes for CASSSPGAGEKLFF.

This chain uses TRBV4-3 with TRBJ2-1; TRBD2 matches 8 bases. The CDR3 is made up of 16 amino acids. Looked up from germline, CDR1 is LGHNA and CDR2 is YSLEER. V lost 0 bases and J lost 2; bases outside the gene matches: 3. The CDR3 spells CASSQERGAAYNEQFF. CDR3 in DNA: TGCGCCAGCAGCCAAGAGCGGGGGGCCGCCTACAATGAGCAGTTCTTC.

Concerning this clone: At one end the junction does not follow the germline gene, possibly because of a read error. V usage is TRBV7-7 and J usage is TRBJ2-7; 9 nucleotides align to TRBD1. The length of the CDR3 is 15 residues. The germline V gene encodes CDR1 SSHAT and CDR2 FNYEAQ (reference sequence). CDR3 in amino acids: CASSLGQGPSYEQYF. The CDR3 DNA reads as TGTGCTAGCAGCTTGGGACAGGGCCCCTCCTACGAGCAGTACTTC. The full variable domain, with the rest looked up from reference TRBV7-7 and TRBJ2-7, is GAGVSQSPRYKVTKRGQDVTLRCDPISSHATLYWYQQALGQGPEFLTYFNYEAQPDKSGLPSDRFSAERPEGSISTLTIQRTEQRDSAMYRCASSLGQGPSYEQYFGPGTRLTVT.

CDR3 nucleotide sequence: TGCGCCAGCAGCCTAACACAAACGAGCCTTAGTTTTGAGGGAGTTACAGATACGCAGTATTTT. Its protein is CASSLTQTSLSFEGVTDTQYF. The chain uses TRBV4-1 and TRBJ2-3, with D tentatively TRBD2 (5 bases). Trimming took 4 bases from V and 3 from J, leaving 32 bases between them. CDR3 length: 21 residues. Germline lookup yields CDR1 MGHRA and CDR2 YSYEKL.

The rearrangement joins TRBV5-1 to TRBJ2-1, with D maybe TRBD1 (5 bases). The CDR3 has 15 amino acids. Germline lookup yields CDR1 SGHRS and CDR2 YFSETQ. V was clipped by 4 bases and J by 0 bases, with 11 bases between them. Here the CDR3 reads CASSQTGSSYNEQFF. In DNA, the CDR3 is TGCGCCAGCAGCCAAACAGGCAGCTCCTACAATGAGCAGTTCTTC.

Only a few counts were recorded for this clone. The V gene is TRBV7-9, the J gene TRBJ1-2; perhaps TRBD1 as D (5 bases). CDR3 length equals 13 residues. V shed 3 bases and J shed 1 base, with 6 bases lying between them. Germline V gives CDR1 SEHNR, CDR2 FQNEAQ (reference sequence). The CDR3 spells CASSLGGNYGYTF. In nucleotides, the CDR3 is TGTGCCAGCAGCTTGGGGGGTAACTATGGCTACACCTTC.

The genes are TRBV18 and TRBJ1-2, with a possible D match to TRBD1 (5 bases). V was pared by 1 base and J by 5 bases, with 11 bases between. The CDR3 covers 14 residues. Germline V gene sequence: CDR1 KGHSH, CDR2 LQKENI. This CDR3 is CASSPRQTEYGYTF. CDR3 nucleotide sequence: TGTGCCAGCTCACCACGTCAGACAGAGTATGGCTACACCTTC.

V gene TRBV19 combines with J gene TRBJ2-2; a possible D gene is TRBD2 (6 bases). CDR3 length: 17 amino acids. V lost 3 bases and J 5 bases, leaving 19 bases between the germline ends. The germline CDR1 and CDR2 sequences are LNHDA and SQIVND (reference sequence). The CDR3 reads CASSIGGELLRTGELFF. CDR3 nucleotide sequence: TGTGCCAGTAGTATCGGGGGAGAATTGTTACGGACCGGGGAGCTGTTTTTT.

This clone was counted only a few times. The J gene is TRBJ1-1, the V gene TRBV19, with TRBD1 matching 9 bases. The J segment lost 6 bases and the V segment lost 7 bases, leaving 6 bases of the junction unmatched. The CDR3 contains 13 residues. Looked up from germline, CDR1 is LNHDA and CDR2 is SQIVND (reference sequence). The CDR3 spells CASKQGASSEAFF. The CDR3 DNA is TGTGCCAGTAAACAGGGGGCGTCTTCTGAAGCTTTCTTT.

The chain combines TRBV10-3 with TRBJ2-1, with TRBD2 matching 7 bases. The germline CDR1 and CDR2 sequences are ENHRY and SYGVKD. The V and J ends lost 6 bases and 0 bases, in that order; junction bases with no gene match: 2. The CDR3 loop spans 14 amino acids. Here the CDR3 DNA reads TGTGCCATCAGCGGGAGGAGCTCCTACAATGAGCAGTTCTTC. Amino acid sequence: CAISGRSSYNEQFF.

This clone appeared a single time. This sequence joins TRBV18 and TRBJ1-4; tentative D call: TRBD1 (6 bases). The CDR3 length is 13 residues. Trimming pared 4 bases from V and 7 bases from J, leaving 10 bases between. Looked up from germline, CDR1 is KGHSH and CDR2 is LQKENI. DNA for the CDR3: TGTGCCAGCTCACGACAGGAGTCTGAAAAACTGTTTTTT. Amino acid sequence: CASSRQESEKLFF.

This rearrangement joins TRBV27 to TRBJ2-1; tentatively, D is TRBD2 (6 bases). V lost 2 bases and J lost 11, with 13 bases in between. This CDR3 has 13 residues. The V gene's germline CDR1 is MNHEY and CDR2 SMNVEV (reference sequence). The CDR3 nucleotides read TGTGCCAGCAGTTTAACGTCCGGGACTCAGCAGTTCTTC. This translates into CASSLTSGTQQFF.

The chain couples TRBV15 to TRBJ1-1, with unresolved D. V was trimmed by 1 base and J by 0 bases, leaving 9 bases between them. CDR1 LNHNV and CDR2 YYDKDF come from the germline V gene (reference sequence). This CDR3 contains 15 residues. Written as DNA, the CDR3 is TGTGCCACCAGCAGAGCACTCGGGGTGAACACTGAAGCTTTCTTT. Translation: CATSRALGVNTEAFF.

CDR3 coding DNA: TGTGCCAGCAGCACCGGGACAGTACCCTACAATGAGCAGTTCTTC. Translated, it gives CASSTGTVPYNEQFF. The chain couples TRBV6-5 to TRBJ2-1; TRBD1 aligns across 7 bases. In germline, CDR1 is MNHEY, CDR2 SVGAGI. Trimming cost V 6 bases and J 2 bases; bases outside gene matches: 7. The CDR3 has 15 amino acids.

This rearrangement joins TRBV28 to TRBJ1-2; no definite D call. The CDR3 runs 13 residues. The germline V gene encodes CDR1 MDHEN and CDR2 SYDVKM. V shed 2 bases and J shed 7 bases, with 11 bases lying between them. The CDR3 region is CASSLPGRLGYTF. The CDR3 DNA reads TGTGCCAGCAGTTTACCGGGTCGTCTTGGCTACACCTTC.

This clone was detected only a few times. J is TRBJ1-4 and V is TRBV10-2, with D uncertain. This CDR3 spans 13 amino acids. With 4 bases removed from V and 5 bases from J, the gap between germline ends came to 8 bases. The V gene's germline CDR1 is WSHSY and CDR2 SAAADI. In DNA form, the CDR3 reads TGCGCCAGCAGTGTACGGAGGAATGAAAAACTGTTTTTT. It encodes CASSVRRNEKLFF.

The CDR3 sequence is CASSLAGVHYGYTF. CDR3 nucleotides: TGTGCCAGCAGCTTGGCCGGGGTTCACTATGGCTACACCTTC. The J gene is TRBJ1-2, the V gene TRBV5-4; D not certain. The CDR3 sequence is 14 residues long. CDR1 and CDR2 (germline): SGHNT, YYREEE (reference sequence). Trimming removed 0 bases from V and 3 bases from J, with 9 bases in between.

J is TRBJ1-2 and V is TRBV14; TRBD1 might be the D (6 bases). V shed 1 base and J shed 8 bases, with 11 bases lying between them. CDR3 length: 13 residues. The germline CDR1 and CDR2 sequences are SGHDN and FVKESK. In DNA form, the CDR3 reads TGTGCCAGCAGCCAAGTTACAGGGTACGGCTACACCTTC. Its translation is CASSQVTGYGYTF.

This chain links TRBV5-8 with TRBJ2-3; D perhaps matches TRBD1 (6 bases). The V and J ends lost 4 bases and 6 bases respectively, with 12 bases between them. From germline, CDR1 is SGHTS and CDR2 YDEGEE. The CDR3 contains 13 residues. DNA for the CDR3: TGTGCCAGCAGCCTAACACAGGGTGATACGCAGTATTTT. This translates into CASSLTQGDTQYF.

This clone was recorded a few times. The CDR3 DNA reads as TGTGCCAGCTCACCACCCCCAGGGAATGGAAACACCATATATTTT. Protein sequence: CASSPPPGNGNTIYF. This chain joins TRBV18 and TRBJ1-3, with D tentatively TRBD1 (5 bases). Germline CDR1 and CDR2: KGHSH and LQKENI. V was pared by 0 bases and J by 3 bases, with 9 bases between. The CDR3 runs 15 residues.

On this clone: The same CDR3 also results from other DNA sequences found in this sample. The genes are TRBV18 and TRBJ2-5; possible D gene TRBD2, 5 bases. V lost 4 bases and J 1 base, leaving 7 bases between the germline ends. Germline V gene lookup returns CDR1 KGHSH and CDR2 LQKENI. The CDR3 loop spans 13 amino acids. The CDR3 protein is CASSLGLQETQYF. For the CDR3, the DNA is TGTGCCAGCTCACTCGGACTCCAAGAGACCCAGTACTTC.

The chain recombines TRBV6-6 with TRBJ2-2, with D perhaps TRBD1 (5 bases). Germline CDR1 is MNHNY and CDR2 is SVGAGI (reference sequence). Trimming removed 7 bases at V and 2 bases at J, with 17 bases between. The length of the CDR3 is 16 residues. CDR3 residues: CASIQGSLRNTGELFF. DNA for the CDR3: TGTGCCAGCATCCAGGGTTCCCTGAGAAACACCGGGGAGCTGTTTTTT.

The CDR3, as DNA: TGCGCCAGCAGCCAATTCCCTAGCGGGGGGATCAACACCGGGGAGCTGTTTTTT. Translating it yields CASSQFPSGGINTGELFF. The chain links TRBV4-1 to TRBJ2-2; TRBD2 matches at 11 bases. Germline trimming cut 2 bases from V and 2 bases from J; bases unmatched to any gene: 7. Germline CDR1 MGHRA, CDR2 YSYEKL. The CDR3 totals 18 residues.